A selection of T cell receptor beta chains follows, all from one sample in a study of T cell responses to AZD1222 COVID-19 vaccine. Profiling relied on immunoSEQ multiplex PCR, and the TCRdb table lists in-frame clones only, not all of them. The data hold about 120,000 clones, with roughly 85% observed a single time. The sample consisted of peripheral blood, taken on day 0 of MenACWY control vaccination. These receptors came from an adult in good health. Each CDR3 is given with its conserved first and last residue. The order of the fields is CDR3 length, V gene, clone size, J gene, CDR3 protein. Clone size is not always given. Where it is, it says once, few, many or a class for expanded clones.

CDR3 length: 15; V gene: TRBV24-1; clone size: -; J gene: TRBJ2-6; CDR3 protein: CATSAGDSGANVLTF
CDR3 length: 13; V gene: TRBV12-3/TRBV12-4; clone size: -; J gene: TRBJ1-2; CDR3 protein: CASSLLRMTGYTF
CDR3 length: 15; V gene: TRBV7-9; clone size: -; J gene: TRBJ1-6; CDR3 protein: CASSSRNHNGSPLHF
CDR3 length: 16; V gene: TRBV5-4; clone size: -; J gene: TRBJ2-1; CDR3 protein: CASSAGTSGGSGEQFF
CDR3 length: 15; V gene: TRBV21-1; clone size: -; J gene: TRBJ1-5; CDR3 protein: CASSKGWTENQPQHF
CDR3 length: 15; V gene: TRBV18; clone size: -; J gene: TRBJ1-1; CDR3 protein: CASSPIQDLNTEAFF
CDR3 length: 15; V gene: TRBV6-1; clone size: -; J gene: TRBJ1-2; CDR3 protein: CASSEALQGSYGYTF
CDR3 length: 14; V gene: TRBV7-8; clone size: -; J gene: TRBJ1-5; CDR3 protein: CASSPDSSNQPQHF
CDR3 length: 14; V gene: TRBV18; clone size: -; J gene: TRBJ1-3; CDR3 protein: CASSPQGAGNTIYF
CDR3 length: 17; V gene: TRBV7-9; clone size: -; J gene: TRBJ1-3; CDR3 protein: CASSLPARGSSGNTIYF
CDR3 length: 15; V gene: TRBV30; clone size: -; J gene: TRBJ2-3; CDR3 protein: CAWSVWQLRTDTQYF
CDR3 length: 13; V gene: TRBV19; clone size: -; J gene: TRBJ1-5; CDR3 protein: CASSGTRGLPQHF
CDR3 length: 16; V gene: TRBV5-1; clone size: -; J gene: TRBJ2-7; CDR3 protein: CASSPLAGGRNYEQYF
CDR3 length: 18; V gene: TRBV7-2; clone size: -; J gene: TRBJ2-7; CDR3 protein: CASSLDLLLAGGDYEQYF
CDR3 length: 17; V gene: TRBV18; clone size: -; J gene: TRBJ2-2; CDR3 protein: CASSPNSDSANTGELFF
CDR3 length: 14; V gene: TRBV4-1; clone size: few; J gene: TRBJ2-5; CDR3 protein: CASSPGLLQETQYF
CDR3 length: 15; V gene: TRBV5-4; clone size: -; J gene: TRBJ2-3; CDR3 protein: CASSLSSGLTDTQYF
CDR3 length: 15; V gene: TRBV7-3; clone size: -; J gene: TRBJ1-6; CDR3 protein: CASSLTGYPNSPLHF
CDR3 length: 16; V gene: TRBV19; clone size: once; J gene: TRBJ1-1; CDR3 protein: CASSEGRDRGHTEAFF
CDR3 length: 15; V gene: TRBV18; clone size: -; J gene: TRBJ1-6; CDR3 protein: CASSPTGQPSMPLHF
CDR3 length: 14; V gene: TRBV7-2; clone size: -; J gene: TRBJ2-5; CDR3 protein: CASRLDSDQETQYF
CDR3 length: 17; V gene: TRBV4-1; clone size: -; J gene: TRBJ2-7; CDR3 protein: CASSQVGPGLISYEQYF
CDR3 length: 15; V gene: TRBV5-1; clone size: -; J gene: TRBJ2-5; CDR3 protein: CASSLVHRSAETQYF
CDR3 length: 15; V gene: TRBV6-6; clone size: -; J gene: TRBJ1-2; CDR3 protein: CASSYRDWSYGGYTF
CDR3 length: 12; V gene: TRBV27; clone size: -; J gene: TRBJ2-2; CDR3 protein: CASSWTGGELFF
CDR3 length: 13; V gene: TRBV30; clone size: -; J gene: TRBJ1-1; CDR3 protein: CAWKSSLNTEAFF
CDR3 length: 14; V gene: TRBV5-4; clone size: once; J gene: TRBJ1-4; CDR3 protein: CASSLERDDEKLFF
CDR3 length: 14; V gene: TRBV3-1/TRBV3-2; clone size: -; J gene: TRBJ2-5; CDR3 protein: CASSPETGTLDQYF
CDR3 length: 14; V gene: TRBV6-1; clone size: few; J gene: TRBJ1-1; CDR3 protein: CASSEGGINTEAFF
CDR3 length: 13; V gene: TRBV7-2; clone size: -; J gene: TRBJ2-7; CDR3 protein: CASSLGHSYEQYF
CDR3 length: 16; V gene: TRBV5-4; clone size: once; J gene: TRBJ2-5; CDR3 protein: CASSGRTGGAGETQYF
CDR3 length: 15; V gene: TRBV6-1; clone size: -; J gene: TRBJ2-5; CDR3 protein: CASSDGGQVQETQYF
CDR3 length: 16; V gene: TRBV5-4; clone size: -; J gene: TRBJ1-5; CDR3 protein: CASSFGGTAQNQPQHF
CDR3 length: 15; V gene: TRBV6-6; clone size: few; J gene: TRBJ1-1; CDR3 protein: CASSYPGTMNTEAFF
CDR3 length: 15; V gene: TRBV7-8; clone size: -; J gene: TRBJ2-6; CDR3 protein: CASSLGGTGANVLTF
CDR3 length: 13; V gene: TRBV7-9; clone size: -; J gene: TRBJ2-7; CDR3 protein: CASSIQRGGEQYF
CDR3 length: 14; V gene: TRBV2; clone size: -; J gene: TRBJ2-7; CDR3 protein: CASSVRTGAYEQYF
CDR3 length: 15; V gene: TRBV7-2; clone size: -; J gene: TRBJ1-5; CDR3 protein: CASSLGRGGNQPQHF
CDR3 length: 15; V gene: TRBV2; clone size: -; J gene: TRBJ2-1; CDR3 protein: CASSSMGSSYNEQFF